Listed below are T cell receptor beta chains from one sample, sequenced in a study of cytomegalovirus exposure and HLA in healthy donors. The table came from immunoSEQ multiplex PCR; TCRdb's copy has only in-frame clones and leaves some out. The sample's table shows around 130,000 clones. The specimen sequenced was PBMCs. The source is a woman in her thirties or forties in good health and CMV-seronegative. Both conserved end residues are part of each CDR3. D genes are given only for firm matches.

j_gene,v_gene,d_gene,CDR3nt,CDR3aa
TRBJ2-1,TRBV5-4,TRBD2,TGTGCCAGCAGCGGGGATCCTAGCGGGGGATACAATGAGCAGTTCTTC,CASSGDPSGGYNEQFF
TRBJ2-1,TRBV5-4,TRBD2,TGTGCCAGCAGCTTGGAGAAGCGGGGGGGCAATGAGCAGTTCTTC,CASSLEKRGGNEQFF
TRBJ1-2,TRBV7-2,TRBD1,TGTGCCACGCCCGAGGGGGCGAGATCGAACTATGGCTACACCTTC,CATPEGARSNYGYTF
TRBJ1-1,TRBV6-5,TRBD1,TGTGCCAGCACCTTCTCAGGGGGAGCTTTCTTT,CASTFSGGAFF
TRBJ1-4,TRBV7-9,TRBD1,TGTGCCAGCAGCTTCCGGGACAGGGCCGAAAAACTGTTTTTT,CASSFRDRAEKLFF
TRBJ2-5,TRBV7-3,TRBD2,TGTGCCAGCAGCGTAGGACTAGCGGGGGGGCGTCAAGAGACCCAGTACTTC,CASSVGLAGGRQETQYF
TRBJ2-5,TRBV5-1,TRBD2,TGCGCCAGCAGCTTCGCGGGGGGAGGGGAGACCCAGTACTTC,CASSFAGGGETQYF
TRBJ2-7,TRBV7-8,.,TGTGCCAGCAGCTTAGCGCTACAGGTACCGGTCTACGAGCAGTACTTC,CASSLALQVPVYEQYF
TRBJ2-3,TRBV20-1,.,TGCAGGCTGGCAACGCCAGATACGCAGTATTTT,CRLATPDTQYF
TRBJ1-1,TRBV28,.,TGTGCCAGCAGACTGGCGGCGAACACTGAAGCTTTCTTT,CASRLAANTEAFF
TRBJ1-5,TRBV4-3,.,TGCGCCAGCAGCCAAGAGGCGGGCAATCAGCCCCAGCATTTT,CASSQEAGNQPQHF
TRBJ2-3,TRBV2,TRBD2,TGTGCCAGCAGTGCACTACTAGCGGAGACAGATACGCAGTATTTT,CASSALLAETDTQYF
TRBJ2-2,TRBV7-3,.,TGTGCCAGCAGCTTGGATAGATGGGAGACAGGGGAGCTGTTTTTT,CASSLDRWETGELFF
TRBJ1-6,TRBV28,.,TGTGCCAGCAGTAGTACCGGGACGGGGGATTCACCCCTCCACTTT,CASSSTGTGDSPLHF
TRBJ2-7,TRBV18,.,TGTGCCAGCTCCCCCTCGACGTCTAGCGAGCAGTACTTC,CASSPSTSSEQYF
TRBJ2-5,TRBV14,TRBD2,TGTGCCAGCAGCCAAGGAGGACTAGGTAGCGAGACCCAGTACTTC,CASSQGGLGSETQYF